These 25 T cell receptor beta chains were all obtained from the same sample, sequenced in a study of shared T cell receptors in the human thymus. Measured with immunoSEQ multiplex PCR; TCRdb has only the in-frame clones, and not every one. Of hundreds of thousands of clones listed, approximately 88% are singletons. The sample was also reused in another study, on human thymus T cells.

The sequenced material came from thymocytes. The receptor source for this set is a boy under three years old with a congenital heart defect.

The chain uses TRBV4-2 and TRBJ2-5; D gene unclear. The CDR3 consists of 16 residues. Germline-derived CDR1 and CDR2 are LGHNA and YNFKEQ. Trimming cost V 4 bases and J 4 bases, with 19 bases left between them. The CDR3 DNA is TGTGCCAGCAGCCCACCACGGAGCTCCCTGGGAGAGACCCAGTACTTC. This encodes CASSPPRSSLGETQYF.

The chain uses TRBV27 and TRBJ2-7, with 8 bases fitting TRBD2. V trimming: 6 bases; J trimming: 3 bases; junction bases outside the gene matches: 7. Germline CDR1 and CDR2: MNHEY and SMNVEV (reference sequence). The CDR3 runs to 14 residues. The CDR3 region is CASSTTGLGYEQYF. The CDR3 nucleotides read TGTGCCAGCAGCACGACGGGACTAGGCTACGAGCAGTACTTC.

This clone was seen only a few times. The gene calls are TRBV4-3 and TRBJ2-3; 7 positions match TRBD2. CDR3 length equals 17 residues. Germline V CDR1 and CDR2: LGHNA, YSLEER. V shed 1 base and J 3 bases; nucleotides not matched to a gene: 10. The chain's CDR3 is CASSQGRGGRGTDTQYF. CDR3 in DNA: TGCGCCAGCAGCCAAGGGCGGGGCGGGAGAGGTACAGATACGCAGTATTTT.

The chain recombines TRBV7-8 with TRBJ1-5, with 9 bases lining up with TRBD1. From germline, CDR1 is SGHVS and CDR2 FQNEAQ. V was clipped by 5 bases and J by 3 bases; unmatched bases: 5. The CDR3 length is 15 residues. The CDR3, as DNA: TGTGCCAGCAGCCCGGGGACAGGGCCCAATCAGCCCCAGCATTTT. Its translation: CASSPGTGPNQPQHF.

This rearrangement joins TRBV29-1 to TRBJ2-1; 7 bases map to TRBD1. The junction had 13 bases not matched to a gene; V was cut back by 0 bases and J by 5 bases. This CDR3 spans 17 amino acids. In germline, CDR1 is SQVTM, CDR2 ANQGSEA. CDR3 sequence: CSVEDWVDRRPHNEQFF. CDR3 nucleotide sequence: TGCAGCGTTGAAGATTGGGTGGACAGGCGGCCCCACAATGAGCAGTTCTTC.

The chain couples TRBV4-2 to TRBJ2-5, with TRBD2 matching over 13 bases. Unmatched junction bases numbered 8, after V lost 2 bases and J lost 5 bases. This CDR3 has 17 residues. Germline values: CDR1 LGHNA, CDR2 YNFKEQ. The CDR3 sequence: CASSQKPRTSGSETQYF. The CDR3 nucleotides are TGTGCCAGCAGCCAAAAACCTCGGACTAGCGGGAGTGAGACCCAGTACTTC.

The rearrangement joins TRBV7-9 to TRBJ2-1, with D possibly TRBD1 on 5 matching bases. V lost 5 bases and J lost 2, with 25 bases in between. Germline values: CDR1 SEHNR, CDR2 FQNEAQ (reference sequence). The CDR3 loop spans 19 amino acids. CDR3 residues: CASSAGQYSFSGTYNEQFF. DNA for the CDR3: TGTGCCAGCAGCGCAGGCCAATACAGTTTTTCAGGGACCTACAATGAGCAGTTCTTC.

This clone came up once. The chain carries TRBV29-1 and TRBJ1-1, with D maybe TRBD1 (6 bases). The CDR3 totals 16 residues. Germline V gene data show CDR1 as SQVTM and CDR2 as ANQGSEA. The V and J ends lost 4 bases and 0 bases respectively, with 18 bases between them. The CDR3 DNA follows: TGCAGCGTTGTGGTCCCCGGGGGGGCCCTGAACACTGAAGCTTTCTTT. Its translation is CSVVVPGGALNTEAFF. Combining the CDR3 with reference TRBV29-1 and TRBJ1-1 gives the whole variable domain SAVISQKPSRDICQRGTSLTIQCQVDSQVTMMFWYRQQPGQSLTLIATANQGSEATYESGFVIDKFPISRPNLTFSTLTVSNMSPEDSSIYLCSVVVPGGALNTEAFFGQGTRLTVV.

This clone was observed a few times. This CDR3 is CASSLGGGQGVNQPQHF. As DNA, the CDR3 is TGTGCCAGCAGCTTGGGAGGAGGACAGGGGGTAAATCAGCCCCAGCATTTT. This chain connects TRBV7-8 to TRBJ1-5, with TRBD1 identical over 10 bases. The V and J ends lost 3 bases and 4 bases, in that order; junction bases with no gene match: 9. CDR3 length: 17 amino acids. Per the germline V gene, CDR1 is SGHVS and CDR2 is FQNEAQ.

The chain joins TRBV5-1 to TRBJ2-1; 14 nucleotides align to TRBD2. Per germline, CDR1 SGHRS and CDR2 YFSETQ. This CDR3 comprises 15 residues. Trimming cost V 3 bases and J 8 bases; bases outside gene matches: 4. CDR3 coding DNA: TGCGCCAGCAGCTGCGGACTAGCGGGAGGCGATGAGCAGTTCTTC. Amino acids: CASSCGLAGGDEQFF.

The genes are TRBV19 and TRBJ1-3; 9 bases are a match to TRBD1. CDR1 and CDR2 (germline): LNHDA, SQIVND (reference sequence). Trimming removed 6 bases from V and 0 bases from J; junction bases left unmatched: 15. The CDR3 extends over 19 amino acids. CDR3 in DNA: TGTGCCAGTAGGGACAGGGGTGGGTTGTCTGGGGACTCTGGAAACACCATATATTTT. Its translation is CASRDRGGLSGDSGNTIYF.

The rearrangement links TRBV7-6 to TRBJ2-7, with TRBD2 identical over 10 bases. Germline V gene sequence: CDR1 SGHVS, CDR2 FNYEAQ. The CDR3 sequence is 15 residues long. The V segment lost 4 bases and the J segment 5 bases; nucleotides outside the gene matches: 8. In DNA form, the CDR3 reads TGTGCCAGCAGCTCTCCGGGACTAGCGATTGACGAGCAGTACTTC. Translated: CASSSPGLAIDEQYF.

This CDR3 reads CASTLTLAGPLHF. The DNA for the CDR3 is TGTGCCAGCACCCTGACCTTGGCAGGCCCCCTCCACTTT. J is TRBJ1-6 and V is TRBV28; D not resolved. Germline V gene lookup returns CDR1 MDHEN and CDR2 SYDVKM. The V end was cut by 7 bases, the J end by 13 bases, with 17 bases between. The CDR3 runs to 13 residues.

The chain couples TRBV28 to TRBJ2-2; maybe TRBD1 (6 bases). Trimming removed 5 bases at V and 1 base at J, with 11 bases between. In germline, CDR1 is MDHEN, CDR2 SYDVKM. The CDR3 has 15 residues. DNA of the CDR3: TGTGCCAGCAGTCTCAGGGGAGAGAACACCGGGGAGCTGTTTTTT. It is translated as CASSLRGENTGELFF.

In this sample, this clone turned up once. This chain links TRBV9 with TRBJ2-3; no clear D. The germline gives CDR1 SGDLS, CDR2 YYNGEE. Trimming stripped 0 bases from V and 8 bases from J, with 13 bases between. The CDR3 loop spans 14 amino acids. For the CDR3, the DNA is TGTGCCAGCAGCGTAGGTCAGGCAAGTGGTACGCAGTATTTT. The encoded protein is CASSVGQASGTQYF.

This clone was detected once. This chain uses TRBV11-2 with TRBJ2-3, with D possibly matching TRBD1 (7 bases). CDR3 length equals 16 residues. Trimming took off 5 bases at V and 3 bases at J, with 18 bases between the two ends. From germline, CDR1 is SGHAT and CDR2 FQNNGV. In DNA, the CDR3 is TGTGCCAGCAGCCTCCAGACAGGGAGGAGAACAGATACGCAGTATTTT. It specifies CASSLQTGRRTDTQYF.

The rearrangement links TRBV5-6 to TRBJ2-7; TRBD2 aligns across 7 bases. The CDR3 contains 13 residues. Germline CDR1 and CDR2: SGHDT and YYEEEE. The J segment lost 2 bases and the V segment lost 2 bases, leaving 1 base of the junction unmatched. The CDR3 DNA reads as TGTGCCAGCAGCTTCGGACTAGCCTACGAGCAGTACTTC. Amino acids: CASSFGLAYEQYF.

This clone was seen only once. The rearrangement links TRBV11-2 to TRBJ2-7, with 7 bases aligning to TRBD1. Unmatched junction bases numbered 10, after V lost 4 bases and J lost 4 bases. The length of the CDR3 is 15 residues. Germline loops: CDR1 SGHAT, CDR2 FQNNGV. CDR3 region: CASSYRGRGWYEQYF. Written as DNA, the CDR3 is TGTGCCAGCAGCTACAGGGGACGGGGATGGTACGAGCAGTACTTC.

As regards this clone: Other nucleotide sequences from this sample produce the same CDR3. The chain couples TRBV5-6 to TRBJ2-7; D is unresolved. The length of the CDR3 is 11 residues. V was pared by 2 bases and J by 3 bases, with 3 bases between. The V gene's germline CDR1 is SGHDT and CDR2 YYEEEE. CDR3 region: CASSFSYEQYF. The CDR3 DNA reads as TGTGCCAGCAGCTTTAGCTACGAGCAGTACTTC.

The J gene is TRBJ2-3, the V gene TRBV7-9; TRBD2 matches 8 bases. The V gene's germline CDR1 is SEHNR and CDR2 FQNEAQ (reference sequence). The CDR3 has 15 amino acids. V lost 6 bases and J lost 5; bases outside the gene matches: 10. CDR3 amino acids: CASRATSGPGDTQYF. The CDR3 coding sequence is TGTGCCAGCAGAGCTACTAGCGGCCCCGGAGATACGCAGTATTTT.

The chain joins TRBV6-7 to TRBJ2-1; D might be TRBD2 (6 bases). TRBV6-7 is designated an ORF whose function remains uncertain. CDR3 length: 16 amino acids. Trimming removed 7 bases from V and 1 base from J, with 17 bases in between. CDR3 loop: CASTGRRATSYNEQFF. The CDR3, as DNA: TGTGCCAGCACCGGTCGGAGGGCCACGTCCTACAATGAGCAGTTCTTC.

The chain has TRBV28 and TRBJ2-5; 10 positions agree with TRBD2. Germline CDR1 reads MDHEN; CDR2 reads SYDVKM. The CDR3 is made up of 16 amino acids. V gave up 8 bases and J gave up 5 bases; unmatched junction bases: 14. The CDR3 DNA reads TGTGCCAGCGCTGGGGTCCCTAGCGGGAGTCGGGAGACCCAGTACTTC. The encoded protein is CASAGVPSGSRETQYF.

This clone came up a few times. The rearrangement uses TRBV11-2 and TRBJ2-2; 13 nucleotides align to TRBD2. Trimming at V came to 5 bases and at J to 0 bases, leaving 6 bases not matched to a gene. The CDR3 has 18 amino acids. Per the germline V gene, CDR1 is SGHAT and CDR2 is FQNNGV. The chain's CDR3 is CASSPGLAGPSNTGELFF. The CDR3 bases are TGTGCCAGCAGCCCGGGACTAGCGGGACCCTCGAACACCGGGGAGCTGTTTTTT.

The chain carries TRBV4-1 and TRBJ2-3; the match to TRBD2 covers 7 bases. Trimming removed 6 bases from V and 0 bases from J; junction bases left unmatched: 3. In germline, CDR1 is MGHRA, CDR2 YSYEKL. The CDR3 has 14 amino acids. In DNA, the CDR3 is TGCGCCAGCAGGAGCGGGATGAGCACAGATACGCAGTATTTT. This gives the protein CASRSGMSTDTQYF.

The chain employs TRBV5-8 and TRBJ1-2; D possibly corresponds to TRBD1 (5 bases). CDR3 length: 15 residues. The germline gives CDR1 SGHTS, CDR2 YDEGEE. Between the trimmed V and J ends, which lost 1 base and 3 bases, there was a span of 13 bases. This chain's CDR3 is CASSLRAGRDYGYTF. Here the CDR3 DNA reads TGTGCCAGCAGCTTGAGGGCAGGGAGGGACTATGGCTACACCTTC.